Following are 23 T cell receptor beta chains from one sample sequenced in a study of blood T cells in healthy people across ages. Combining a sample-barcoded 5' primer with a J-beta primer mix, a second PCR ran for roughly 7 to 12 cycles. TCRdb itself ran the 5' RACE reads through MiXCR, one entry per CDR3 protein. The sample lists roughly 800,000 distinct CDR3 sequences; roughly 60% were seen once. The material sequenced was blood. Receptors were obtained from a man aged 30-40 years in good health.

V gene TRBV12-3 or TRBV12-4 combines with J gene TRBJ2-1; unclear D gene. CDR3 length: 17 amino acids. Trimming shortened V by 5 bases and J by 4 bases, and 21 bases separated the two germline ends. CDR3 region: CASSPHSWQGQYNEQFF. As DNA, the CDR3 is TGTGCCAGCAGTCCCCATTCTTGGCAAGGCCAGTACAATGAGCAGTTCTTC.

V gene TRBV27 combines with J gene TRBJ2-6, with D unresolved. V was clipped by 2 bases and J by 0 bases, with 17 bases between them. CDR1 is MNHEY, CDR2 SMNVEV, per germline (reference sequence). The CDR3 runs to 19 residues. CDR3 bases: TGTGCCAGCAGTTTACTAAACCCCGACGTGGGCTCTGGGGCCAACGTCCTGACTTTC. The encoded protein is CASSLLNPDVGSGANVLTF.

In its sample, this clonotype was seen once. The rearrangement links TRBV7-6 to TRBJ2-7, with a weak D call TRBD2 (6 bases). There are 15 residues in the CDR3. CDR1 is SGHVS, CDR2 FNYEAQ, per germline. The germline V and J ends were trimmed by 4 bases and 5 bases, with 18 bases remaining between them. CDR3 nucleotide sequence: TGTGCCAGCAGCTCAAGTAGAACGCCGGGGGACGAGCAGTACTTC. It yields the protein CASSSSRTPGDEQYF.

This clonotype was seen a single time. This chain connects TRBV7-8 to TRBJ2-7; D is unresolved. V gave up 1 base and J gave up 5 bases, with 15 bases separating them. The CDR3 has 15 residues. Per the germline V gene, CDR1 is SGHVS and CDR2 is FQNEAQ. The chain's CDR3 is CASSLERLKLDEQYF. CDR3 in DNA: TGTGCCAGCAGCTTAGAAAGGCTGAAGCTAGACGAGCAGTACTTC.

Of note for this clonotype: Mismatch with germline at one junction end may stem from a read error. Here the CDR3 reads CAPEAGPQGAQYF. CDR3 nucleotides: TGTGCCCCAGAAGCAGGCCCCCAAGGGGCCCAGTACTTC. The chain has TRBV20-1 and TRBJ2-5; weak D call: TRBD1 (5 bases). The CDR3 length is 13 residues. Germline loops: CDR1 DFQATT, CDR2 SNEGSKA (reference sequence).

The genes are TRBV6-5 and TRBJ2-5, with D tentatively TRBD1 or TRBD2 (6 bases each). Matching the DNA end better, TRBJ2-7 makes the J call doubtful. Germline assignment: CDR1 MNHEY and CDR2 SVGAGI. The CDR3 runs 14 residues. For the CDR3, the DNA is TGTGCCAGCGCGGGGAACAGGGAAGGCTACGAGCAGTACTTC. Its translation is CASAGNREGYEQYF.

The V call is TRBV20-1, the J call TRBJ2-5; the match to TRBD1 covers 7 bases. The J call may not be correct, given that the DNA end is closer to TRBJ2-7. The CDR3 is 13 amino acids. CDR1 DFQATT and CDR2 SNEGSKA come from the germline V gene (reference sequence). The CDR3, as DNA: TGCAGTGCTAGCGAGACCACAGGGGACGAGCAGTACTTC. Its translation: CSASETTGDEQYF.

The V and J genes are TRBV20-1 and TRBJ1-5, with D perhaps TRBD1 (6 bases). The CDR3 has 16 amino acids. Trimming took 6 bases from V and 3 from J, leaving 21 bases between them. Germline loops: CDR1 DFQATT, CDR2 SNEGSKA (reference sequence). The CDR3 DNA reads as TGCAGTGCGAAAGCCCTGGACAGTACCTTCAATCAGCCCCAGCATTTT. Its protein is CSAKALDSTFNQPQHF.

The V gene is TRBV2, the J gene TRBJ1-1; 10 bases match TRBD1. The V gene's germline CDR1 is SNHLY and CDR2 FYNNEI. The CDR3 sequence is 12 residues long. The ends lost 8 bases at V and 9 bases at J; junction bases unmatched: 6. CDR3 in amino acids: CASGPTGGKAFF. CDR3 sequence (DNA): TGTGCCAGCGGACCGACAGGGGGCAAAGCTTTCTTT.

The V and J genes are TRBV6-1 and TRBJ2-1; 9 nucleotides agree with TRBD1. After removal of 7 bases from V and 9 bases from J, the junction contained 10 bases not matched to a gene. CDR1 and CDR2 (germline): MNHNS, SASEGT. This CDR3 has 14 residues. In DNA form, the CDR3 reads TGTGCCAGCACTCCGGGACAGGGTTTTTCTGAGCAGTTCTTC. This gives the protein CASTPGQGFSEQFF.

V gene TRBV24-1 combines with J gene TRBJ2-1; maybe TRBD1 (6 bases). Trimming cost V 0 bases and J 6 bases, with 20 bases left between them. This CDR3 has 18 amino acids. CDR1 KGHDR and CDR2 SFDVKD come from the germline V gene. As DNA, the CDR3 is TGTGCCACCAGTGATTTGGAGCCGGGCCAGGGGAGTACCAATGAGCAGTTCTTC. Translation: CATSDLEPGQGSTNEQFF.

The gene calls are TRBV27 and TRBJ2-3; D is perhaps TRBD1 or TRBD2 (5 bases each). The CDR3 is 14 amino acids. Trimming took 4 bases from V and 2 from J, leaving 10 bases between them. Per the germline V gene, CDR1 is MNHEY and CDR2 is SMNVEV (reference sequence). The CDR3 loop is CASSWGPLTDTQYF. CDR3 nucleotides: TGTGCCAGCAGTTGGGGACCCCTCACAGATACGCAGTATTTT.

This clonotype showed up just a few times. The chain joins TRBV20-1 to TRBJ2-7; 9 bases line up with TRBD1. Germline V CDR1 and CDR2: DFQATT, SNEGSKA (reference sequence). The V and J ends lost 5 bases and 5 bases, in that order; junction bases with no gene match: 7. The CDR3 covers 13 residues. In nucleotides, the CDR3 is TGCAGTGCTTCCACAGGGGGCAACGACGAGCAGTACTTC. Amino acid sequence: CSASTGGNDEQYF.

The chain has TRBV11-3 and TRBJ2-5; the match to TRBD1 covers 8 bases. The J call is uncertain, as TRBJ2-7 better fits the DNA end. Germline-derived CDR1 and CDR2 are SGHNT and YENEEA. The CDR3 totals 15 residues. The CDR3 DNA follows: TGTGCCAGCAGCTTAGAGGGACAGGAGGGGAACGAGCAGTACTTC. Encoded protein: CASSLEGQEGNEQYF.

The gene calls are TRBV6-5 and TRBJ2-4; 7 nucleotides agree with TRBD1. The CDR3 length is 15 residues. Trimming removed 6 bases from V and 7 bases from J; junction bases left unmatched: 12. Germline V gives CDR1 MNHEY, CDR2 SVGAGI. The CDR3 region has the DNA TGTGCCAGCAGACCTATACAAGGGGGCGCGAACATTCAGTACTTC. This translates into CASRPIQGGANIQYF.

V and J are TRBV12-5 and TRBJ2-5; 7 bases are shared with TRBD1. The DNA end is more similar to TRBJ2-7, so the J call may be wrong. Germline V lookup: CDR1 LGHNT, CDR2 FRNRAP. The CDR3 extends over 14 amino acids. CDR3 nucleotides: TGTGCTAGTGGGACCTCAGACAGGGTCTACGAGCAGTACTTC. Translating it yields CASGTSDRVYEQYF.

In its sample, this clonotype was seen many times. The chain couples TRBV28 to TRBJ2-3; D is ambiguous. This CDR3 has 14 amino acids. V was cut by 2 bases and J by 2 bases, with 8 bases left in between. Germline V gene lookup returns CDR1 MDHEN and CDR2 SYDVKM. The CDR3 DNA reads TGTGCCAGCAGTTTACAGACTGTCACAGATACGCAGTATTTT. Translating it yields CASSLQTVTDTQYF.

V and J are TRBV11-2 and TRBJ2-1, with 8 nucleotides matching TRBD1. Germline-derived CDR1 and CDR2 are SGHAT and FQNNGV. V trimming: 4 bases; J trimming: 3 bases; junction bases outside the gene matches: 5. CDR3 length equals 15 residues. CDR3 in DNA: TGTGCCAGCAGCTCCTCGGGACAGGACTACAATGAGCAGTTCTTC. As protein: CASSSSGQDYNEQFF.

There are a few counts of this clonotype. The CDR3 DNA reads TGCAGCGTTGGTTTGAGTAGTGGCACAGATACGCAGTATTTT. It codes for CSVGLSSGTDTQYF. The genes are TRBV29-1 and TRBJ2-3, with unresolved D. The V end was cut by 4 bases, the J end by 1 base, with 12 bases between. The germline gives CDR1 SQVTM, CDR2 ANQGSEA. The CDR3 is 14 amino acids.

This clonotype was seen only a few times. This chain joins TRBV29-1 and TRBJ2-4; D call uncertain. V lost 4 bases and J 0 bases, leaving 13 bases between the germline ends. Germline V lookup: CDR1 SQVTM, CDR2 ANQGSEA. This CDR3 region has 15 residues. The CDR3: CSVVIAVLAKNIQYF. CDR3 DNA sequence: TGCAGCGTTGTTATTGCAGTTCTAGCCAAAAACATTCAGTACTTC.

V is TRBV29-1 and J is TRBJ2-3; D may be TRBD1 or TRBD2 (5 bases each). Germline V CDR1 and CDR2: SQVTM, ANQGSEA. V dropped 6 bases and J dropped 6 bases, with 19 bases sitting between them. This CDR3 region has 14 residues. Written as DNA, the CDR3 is TGCAGCGTGACCTTGGGGCCCGGCGGGGATACGCAGTATTTT. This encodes CSVTLGPGGDTQYF.

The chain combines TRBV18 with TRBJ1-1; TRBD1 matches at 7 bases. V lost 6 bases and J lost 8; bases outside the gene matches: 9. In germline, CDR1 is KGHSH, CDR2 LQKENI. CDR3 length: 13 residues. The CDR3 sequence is CASSADRAKEAFF. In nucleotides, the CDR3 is TGTGCCAGCTCCGCTGACAGGGCAAAGGAAGCTTTCTTT.

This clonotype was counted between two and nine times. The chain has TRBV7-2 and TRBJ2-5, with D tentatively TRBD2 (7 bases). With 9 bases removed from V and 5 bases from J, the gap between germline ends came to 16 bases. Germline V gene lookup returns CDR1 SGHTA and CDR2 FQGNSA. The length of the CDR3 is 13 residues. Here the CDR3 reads CASKRGGAETQYF. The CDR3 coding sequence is TGTGCCAGTAAACGAGGGGGGGCGGAGACCCAGTACTTC.